Following are 13 T cell receptor beta chains from one sample sequenced in a study of cytomegalovirus exposure and HLA in healthy donors. The primer mix had 60 Vbeta and 13 Jbeta primers. Sequenced by immunoSEQ multiplex PCR; TCRdb stores in-frame clones only, minus some. The sample lists about 190,000 clones, roughly 81% occurring once. Sequenced: PBMCs. Source of these receptors: a young woman in good health and CMV-seropositive.

V gene TRBV11-1 combines with J gene TRBJ2-2; 9 bases agree with TRBD2. This CDR3 has 17 amino acids. The trim removed 1 base at V and 2 bases at J, leaving 5 bases unmatched. Germline V gene lookup returns CDR1 SGHAT and CDR2 FQDESV (reference sequence). CDR3 protein: CASSLEVLAGNTGELFF. Written as DNA, the CDR3 is TGTGCCAGCAGCTTAGAGGTTCTAGCGGGAAACACCGGGGAGCTGTTTTTT.

This clone occurred once. This chain joins TRBV29-1 and TRBJ2-3, with D tentatively TRBD2 (5 bases). V dropped 4 bases and J dropped 3 bases, with 23 bases sitting between them. Germline assignment: CDR1 SQVTM and CDR2 ANQGSEA. CDR3 length equals 17 residues. CDR3 nucleotide sequence: TGCAGCGTTGGCGGGTCCGAGTCGGGTGGAGGTACAGATACGCAGTATTTT. Protein: CSVGGSESGGGTDTQYF.

The chain has TRBV27 and TRBJ2-1, with 8 bases that match TRBD1. CDR3 length equals 13 residues. The V and J ends lost 10 bases and 1 base, in that order; junction bases with no gene match: 3. From germline, CDR1 is MNHEY and CDR2 SMNVEV (reference sequence). CDR3 sequence reads: CAIRTGSYNEQFF. As DNA, the CDR3 is TGTGCCATCAGGACAGGGTCCTACAATGAGCAGTTCTTC.

This clone was detected a few times. This chain joins TRBV6-5 and TRBJ1-1; 7 bases align to TRBD1. There are 16 residues in the CDR3. The J segment lost 0 bases and the V segment lost 2 bases, leaving 6 bases of the junction unmatched. CDR1 is MNHEY and CDR2 is SVGAGI in the germline V gene. CDR3 sequence reads: CASSYDRAIMNTEAFF. The CDR3 DNA sequence: TGTGCCAGCAGTTACGACAGGGCCATCATGAACACTGAAGCTTTCTTT.

The chain recombines TRBV6-5 with TRBJ1-5; D unclear. Trimming pared 6 bases from V and 7 bases from J, leaving 16 bases between. Germline V gives CDR1 MNHEY, CDR2 SVGAGI. This CDR3 contains 14 residues. The CDR3: CASRSQASGQPQHF. CDR3 bases: TGTGCCAGCAGGAGTCAGGCCTCGGGGCAGCCCCAGCATTTT.

The chain couples TRBV7-9 to TRBJ2-2, with TRBD2 identical over 9 bases. This CDR3 has 16 residues. In germline, CDR1 is SEHNR, CDR2 FQNEAQ (reference sequence). V trimming: 1 base; J trimming: 6 bases; junction bases outside the gene matches: 6. This CDR3 is CASSLGVAGVSGELFF. The CDR3 DNA reads TGTGCCAGCAGCTTAGGGGTAGCGGGAGTATCCGGGGAGCTGTTTTTT.

The J gene is TRBJ2-2, the V gene TRBV27, with a weak D call TRBD2 (5 bases). Germline CDR1 and CDR2: MNHEY and SMNVEV (reference sequence). The V gene lost 0 bases and the J gene lost 8 bases, with 16 bases spanning the gap. The length of the CDR3 is 16 residues. CDR3 DNA: TGTGCCAGCAGTTTATCGGAGGACTCCTGGCGAGGGGAGCTGTTTTTT. This encodes CASSLSEDSWRGELFF.

The chain recombines TRBV5-6 with TRBJ2-4; 10 bases line up with TRBD1. The CDR3 covers 17 residues. The V gene end was trimmed by 5 bases and the J gene end by 6 bases; junction bases not matched to a gene: 14. Germline CDR1 reads SGHDT; CDR2 reads YYEEEE. CDR3 DNA sequence: TGTGCCAGCAGTTTTTTACAGACAGGGGGCCTTACAAACATTCAGTACTTC. This sequence encodes CASSFLQTGGLTNIQYF.

The V gene is TRBV6-5, the J gene TRBJ2-2, with D maybe TRBD1 (6 bases). Looked up from germline, CDR1 is MNHEY and CDR2 is SVGAGI. Between the trimmed V and J ends, which lost 0 bases and 1 base, there was a span of 6 bases. The CDR3 contains 15 residues. In DNA form, the CDR3 reads TGTGCCAGCAGTTACTCGACAGGGAACACCGGGGAGCTGTTTTTT. Its translation: CASSYSTGNTGELFF.

This clone was seen more than once but under ten times. V is TRBV28 and J is TRBJ1-3, with D tentatively TRBD1 (5 bases). Germline CDR1 MDHEN, CDR2 SYDVKM. With 3 bases removed from V and 2 bases from J, the gap between germline ends came to 14 bases. CDR3 length: 16 residues. The CDR3 region has the DNA TGTGCCAGCAGTTTCCGGGGCCCGGGGGCTGGAAACACCATATATTTT. Residues: CASSFRGPGAGNTIYF.

The V gene is TRBV6-5, the J gene TRBJ2-7, with TRBD2 as a possible D gene (6 bases). This CDR3 has 12 amino acids. Trimming pared 8 bases from V and 1 base from J, leaving 9 bases between. The germline V gene encodes CDR1 MNHEY and CDR2 SVGAGI. The CDR3 DNA reads TGTGCCAGCTGGGGACTTTCCTACGAGCAGTACTTC. This translates into CASWGLSYEQYF.

The rearrangement uses TRBV5-1 and TRBJ1-2, with D unresolved. CDR1 is SGHRS and CDR2 is YFSETQ in the germline V gene. V gave up 0 bases and J gave up 8 bases, with 14 bases separating them. The length of the CDR3 is 14 residues. Here the CDR3 DNA reads TGCGCCAGCAGCTTGGCCCACAAGATCGGGGGCTACACCTTC. Protein product: CASSLAHKIGGYTF.

The gene calls are TRBV11-2 and TRBJ2-1; 8 nucleotides agree with TRBD2. The CDR3 runs 14 residues. The V and J ends lost 1 base and 9 bases, in that order; junction bases with no gene match: 5. The germline V gene has CDR1 SGHAT and CDR2 FQNNGV. The CDR3 DNA sequence: TGTGCCAGCAGCTTAGGAAGCGGGAGTGCTGAGCAGTTCTTC. Protein: CASSLGSGSAEQFF.